These T cell receptor beta chains were read from a single sample in a study of T cells after yellow fever vaccination. One entry per CDR3 protein, called by TCRdb with MiXCR from the 5' RACE reads. The data hold roughly 300,000 distinct CDR3 sequences, with around 7.3% observed a single time. Sequencing was performed on PBMCs, taken roughly 47 days after the first yellow fever vaccination. The source is a man aged 18 to 29 who received the YFV17D yellow fever vaccine. Each CDR3 is given with its conserved first and last residue. Fields, in order: clone size, J gene, D gene, V gene, CDR3 DNA, CDR3 protein. D genes are given only for firm matches. Size is stated for part of the rows, as once, few or many counts, or as a class when the clone is expanded.

>few|TRBJ1-1|.|TRBV4-1
TGCGCCAGCAGCCAAGTCTCTACCGCCGTCACTGAAGCTTTCTTT
CASSQVSTAVTEAFF
>.|TRBJ1-1|.|TRBV18
TGTGCCAGCTTACCAGGCAGGGCCAACACTGAAGCTTTCTTT
CASLPGRANTEAFF
>few|TRBJ1-5|.|TRBV15
TGTGCCACCAGCAGTGACACTGCTTTAGGGGGCAATCAGCCCCAGCATTTT
CATSSDTALGGNQPQHF
>.|TRBJ2-3|.|TRBV5-6
TGTGCCAGCAGCTTGGGGGTATCGGATACGCAGTATTTT
CASSLGVSDTQYF
>many|TRBJ1-4|.|TRBV7-6
TGTGCCAGCAGCTTATCGGGGATGGCGACTAATGAAAAACTGTTTTTT
CASSLSGMATNEKLFF
>.|TRBJ2-3|TRBD2|TRBV7-2
TGTGCCAGCAGCTTCCGTAGCGGGGGGGATCTTGATACGCAGTATTTT
CASSFRSGGDLDTQYF
>few|TRBJ2-1|TRBD2|TRBV6-1
TGTGCCAGCAGATCGGGACTAGCGGGGGAATCGAGGAATGAGCAGTTCTTC
CASRSGLAGESRNEQFF
>many|TRBJ2-4|TRBD1|TRBV7-2
TGTGCCAGCAGCCTTAGGAGGCAGGGGGTGAACATTCAGTACTTC
CASSLRRQGVNIQYF
>.|TRBJ2-1|TRBD2|TRBV4-2
TGTGCCAGCAGCCAAGATCCACTAGCGGATCGCTACAATGAGCAGTTCTTC
CASSQDPLADRYNEQFF
>many|TRBJ1-1|.|TRBV5-5
TGTGCCAGCAGCTTGGGGGGGACGGCCGACACTGAAGCTTTCTTT
CASSLGGTADTEAFF
>few|TRBJ2-2|.|TRBV5-1
TGCGCCAGCCAGCAGTCAGGGAAGGCCGGGGAGCTGTTTTTT
CASQQSGKAGELFF
>.|TRBJ1-1|.|TRBV7-2
TGTGCCAGCAGCCTTAGGCCCACTGGGGACACTGAAGCTTTCTTT
CASSLRPTGDTEAFF
>few|TRBJ1-2|.|TRBV5-6
TGTGCCAGCAGCTCGGGCTGGGGGGCGCTCGGCTACACCTTC
CASSSGWGALGYTF
>many|TRBJ2-1|TRBD2|TRBV7-2
TGTGCCAGCAGTCCTCTAGCGGGGAGCTACAATGAGCAGTTCTTC
CASSPLAGSYNEQFF
>few|TRBJ1-5|.|TRBV21-1
TGTGCCAAAACGAAACAGGGGGCCGCCTATCAGCCCCAGCATTTT
CAKTKQGAAYQPQHF
>.|TRBJ1-5|.|TRBV12-3/TRBV12-4
TGTGCCAGCAGGGGAACTTTGGGTAGCAATCAGCCCCAGCATTTT
CASRGTLGSNQPQHF
>.|TRBJ1-1|.|TRBV20-1
TGCAGTGCTGGGAGACCAGGGGATTGGATGAACACTGAAGCTTTCTTT
CSAGRPGDWMNTEAFF
>.|TRBJ2-1|TRBD2|TRBV12-3/TRBV12-4
TGTGCCAGCAGATATAAGACTAGCGGGGGAAACAATGAGCAGTTCTTC
CASRYKTSGGNNEQFF
>many|TRBJ2-3|TRBD2|TRBV9
TGTGCCAGCAGCCGAGCGGGGGGGCTCGGAGATACGCAGTATTTT
CASSRAGGLGDTQYF
>.|TRBJ1-6|TRBD1|TRBV6-2/TRBV6-3
TGTGCCGCAATAGGACAGGGACGTGACTCACCCCTCCACTTT
CAAIGQGRDSPLHF
>few|TRBJ2-5|TRBD2|TRBV7-2
TGTGCCAGCAGCTTAGTCACTAGCGGGGTTGAGACCCAGTACTTC
CASSLVTSGVETQYF
>few|TRBJ2-2|.|TRBV20-1
TGCAGTGCTAGAGATCCGAGGGGCCCGAACACCGGGGAGCTGTTTTTT
CSARDPRGPNTGELFF
>.|TRBJ2-1|.|TRBV19
TGTGCCAGTAATGTAGGGGGGAATGAGCAGTTCTTC
CASNVGGNEQFF
>many|TRBJ2-5|.|TRBV4-3
TGCGCCAGCAGCCAAGAAATCGGGGGCAGGTACCAAGAGACCCAGTACTTC
CASSQEIGGRYQETQYF
>.|TRBJ2-3|.|TRBV6-2/TRBV6-3
TGTGCCAGCAGTTACCGGCCGCGGACAGATACGCAGTATTTT
CASSYRPRTDTQYF
>.|TRBJ2-1|TRBD1|TRBV29-1
TGCAGCGCCGACCGGGACAGGGCTTACAATGAGCAGTTCTTC
CSADRDRAYNEQFF
>few|TRBJ1-6|TRBD1|TRBV6-1
TGTGCCAGCAGCGCTTTGGGACAGGGAAGAGAAAATTCACCCCTCCACTTT
CASSALGQGRENSPLHF
>.|TRBJ2-2|.|TRBV27
TGTGCCAGCACGATTGGCAGTCCCACCGGGGAGCTGTTTTTT
CASTIGSPTGELFF
>.|TRBJ1-5|.|TRBV7-6
TGTGCCAGCAGCTTACAGGGGAGGGGAGGTCAGCCCCAGCATTTT
CASSLQGRGGQPQHF
>few|TRBJ2-3|.|TRBV7-2
TGTGCCAGCAGCCGCACCTACACAGATACGCAGTATTTT
CASSRTYTDTQYF
>many|TRBJ1-5|.|TRBV7-2
TGTGCCAGCAGCAGACAGAGGGAACTGCCCCAGCATTTT
CASSRQRELPQHF
>few|TRBJ2-5|TRBD2|TRBV6-2/TRBV6-3
TGTGCCAGCAGGACCCCTCGCGGGGGACAAGAGACCCAGTACTTC
CASRTPRGGQETQYF
>.|TRBJ1-2|.|TRBV12-3/TRBV12-4
TGTGCCAGCAGTTTCCCCGGGGAAAACTATGGCTACACCTTC
CASSFPGENYGYTF
>.|TRBJ2-3|.|TRBV6-1
TGTGCCAGCACTACGACAGGTCAATTCACAGATACGCAGTATTTT
CASTTTGQFTDTQYF
>.|TRBJ1-1|.|TRBV4-1
TGCGCCAGCAGCCATTTAGGGCTAGGGACTGAAGCTTTCTTT
CASSHLGLGTEAFF
>.|TRBJ1-2|TRBD1|TRBV7-2
TGTGCCAGCAGCTTAGGACAGGGGGCCGGGTATGGCTACACCTTC
CASSLGQGAGYGYTF
>.|TRBJ1-1|.|TRBV6-9
TGTGCCAGCAGTTATTCGACGGGGACCAGGGTAAAAGCTTTCTTT
CASSYSTGTRVKAFF
>many|TRBJ2-1|.|TRBV18
TGTGCCAGCTCACCTCCAGGGGTGCCGCACATAGGGCAGTTCTTC
CASSPPGVPHIGQFF
>few|TRBJ2-1|TRBD2|TRBV3-1
TGTGCCAGCAGCCCCCAAAAAACTAGCGGGGGGATGAATGAGCAGTTCTTC
CASSPQKTSGGMNEQFF
>few|TRBJ2-2|.|TRBV4-3
TGCGCCAGCAGCCAAGATCTCCGGGACACCGGGGAGCTGTTTTTT
CASSQDLRDTGELFF
>.|TRBJ2-1|TRBD2|TRBV10-1
TGCGCCAGCAGTCGACTAGCGGGGGGGGTCAATGAGCAGTTCTTC
CASSRLAGGVNEQFF
>few|TRBJ2-1|TRBD1|TRBV20-1
TGCAGTGCTAGATCAAGGACAGGGGAAATAAGGAGTGAGCAGTTCTTC
CSARSRTGEIRSEQFF
>.|TRBJ2-2|.|TRBV6-5
TGTGCCAGCAGTTACTCGAGCGGTGGGCAGGGAAACACCGGGGAGCTGTTTTTT
CASSYSSGGQGNTGELFF
>many|TRBJ2-5|TRBD2|TRBV6-2/TRBV6-3
TGTGCCAGTTCCCTAGCGGGGAAGGAGGAGACCCAGTACTTC
CASSLAGKEETQYF
>.|TRBJ2-5|TRBD1|TRBV4-1
TGCGCCAGCAGCCAAGATCAGGTCGGACAGGAAGAGACCCAGTACTTC
CASSQDQVGQEETQYF
>few|TRBJ2-5|.|TRBV13
TGTGCCAGCAGCTTTTTTGCGGCGTACCAAGAGACCCAGTACTTC
CASSFFAAYQETQYF
>few|TRBJ1-3|.|TRBV6-6
TGTGCCAGCTGTCAAAGGGCTGGAAACACCATATATTTT
CASCQRAGNTIYF
>.|TRBJ2-5|TRBD2|TRBV10-3
TGTGCCATCGCGGGGGAAGAGACCCAGTACTTC
CAIAGEETQYF
>.|TRBJ1-2|.|TRBV7-2
TGTGCCAGCAGGTCAGGGGTGGGCTATGGCTACACCTTC
CASRSGVGYGYTF
>many|TRBJ2-7|TRBD1|TRBV29-1
TGCAGCGTGAAGACAGGGCCATCCCTCGAGCAGTACTTC
CSVKTGPSLEQYF
>few|TRBJ1-4|.|TRBV7-9
TGTGCCAGCAGCCCCCGGGGGCCGACTAATGAAAAACTGTTTTTT
CASSPRGPTNEKLFF
>.|TRBJ1-1|.|TRBV12-3/TRBV12-4
TGTGCCAGCAGTCCGGGGGGGAATGAAGCTTTCTTT
CASSPGGNEAFF
>.|TRBJ2-2|.|TRBV5-5
TGTGCCAGCGGCCTCGGGATCTTCACCGGGGAGCTGTTTTTT
CASGLGIFTGELFF
>.|TRBJ2-1|TRBD2|TRBV3-1
TGTGCCAGCAGCCCTAGTAGCGGGGGGTCATACAATGAGCAGTTCTTC
CASSPSSGGSYNEQFF
>.|TRBJ2-7|TRBD1|TRBV5-8
TGTGCCAGCAGCTTACCGGGACAGATCCACGAGCAGTACTTC
CASSLPGQIHEQYF
>many|TRBJ2-7|TRBD1|TRBV20-1
TGCAGTGCTAAGGACAGGGCCTACGAGCAGTACTTC
CSAKDRAYEQYF
>few|TRBJ2-1|TRBD1|TRBV20-1
TGCAGTGCTTTGGACAGGTTAAACAATGAGCAGTTCTTC
CSALDRLNNEQFF
>.|TRBJ1-2|.|TRBV6-5
TGTGCCAGCAGTCTACCCGGACGGGGGGGAGGCTACACCTTC
CASSLPGRGGGYTF
>few|TRBJ1-1|TRBD1|TRBV5-8
TGTGCCAGCAGCTTCGACAGGGGATGGGCAGCTTTCTTT
CASSFDRGWAAFF